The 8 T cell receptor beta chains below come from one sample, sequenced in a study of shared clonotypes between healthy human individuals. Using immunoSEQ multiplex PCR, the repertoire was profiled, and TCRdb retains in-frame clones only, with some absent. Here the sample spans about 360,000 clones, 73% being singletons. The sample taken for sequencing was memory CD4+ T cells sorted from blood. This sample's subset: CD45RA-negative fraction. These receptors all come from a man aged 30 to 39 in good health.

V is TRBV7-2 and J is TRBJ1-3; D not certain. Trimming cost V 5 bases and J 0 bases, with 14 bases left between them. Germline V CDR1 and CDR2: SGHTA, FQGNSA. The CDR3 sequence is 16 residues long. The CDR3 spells CASSDNSAVSGNTIYF. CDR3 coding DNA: TGTGCCAGCAGCGATAACTCGGCTGTCTCTGGAAACACCATATATTTT.

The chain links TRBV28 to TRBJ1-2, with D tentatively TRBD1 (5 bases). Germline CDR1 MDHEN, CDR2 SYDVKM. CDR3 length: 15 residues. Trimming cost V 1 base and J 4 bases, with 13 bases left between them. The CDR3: CASSLSAGRRYGYTF. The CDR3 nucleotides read TGTGCCAGCAGTTTATCCGCGGGGCGTCGCTATGGCTACACCTTC.

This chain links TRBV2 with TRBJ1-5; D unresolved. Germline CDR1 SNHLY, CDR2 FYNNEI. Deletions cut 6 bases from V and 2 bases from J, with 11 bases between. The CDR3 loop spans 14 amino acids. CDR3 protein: CASSETDRNQPQHF. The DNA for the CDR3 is TGTGCCAGCAGCGAGACGGACCGCAATCAGCCCCAGCATTTT.

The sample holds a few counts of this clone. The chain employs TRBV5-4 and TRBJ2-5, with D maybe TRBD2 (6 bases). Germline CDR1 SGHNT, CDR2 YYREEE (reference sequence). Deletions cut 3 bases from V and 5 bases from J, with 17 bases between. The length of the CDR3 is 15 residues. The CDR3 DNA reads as TGTGCCAGCAGCTCCTTAAGTATGGGGGGTGAGACCCAGTACTTC. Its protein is CASSSLSMGGETQYF.

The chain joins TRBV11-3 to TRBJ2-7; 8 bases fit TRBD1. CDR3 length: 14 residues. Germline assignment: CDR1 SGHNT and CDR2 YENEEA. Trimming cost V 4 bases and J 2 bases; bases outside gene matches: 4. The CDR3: CASSSGTGPYEQYF. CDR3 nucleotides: TGTGCCAGCAGCTCCGGGACAGGACCCTACGAGCAGTACTTC.

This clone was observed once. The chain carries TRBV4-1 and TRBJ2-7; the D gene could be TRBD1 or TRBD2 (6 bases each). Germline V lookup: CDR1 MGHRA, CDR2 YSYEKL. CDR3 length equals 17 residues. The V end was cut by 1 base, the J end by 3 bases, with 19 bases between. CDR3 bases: TGCGCCAGCAGCCAAGTTGCGGGGCGGAGGGGGAGCTACGAGCAGTACTTC. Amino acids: CASSQVAGRRGSYEQYF.

The CDR3 DNA reads TGCGCCAGCAGCCAAGATCTTAATACCCGAGGGCAGTACTTC. It is translated as CASSQDLNTRGQYF. This rearrangement joins TRBV4-1 to TRBJ2-5; a weak D match, TRBD2 (5 bases). CDR3 length: 14 amino acids. V was pared by 0 bases and J by 11 bases, with 16 bases between. CDR1 and CDR2 (germline): MGHRA, YSYEKL.

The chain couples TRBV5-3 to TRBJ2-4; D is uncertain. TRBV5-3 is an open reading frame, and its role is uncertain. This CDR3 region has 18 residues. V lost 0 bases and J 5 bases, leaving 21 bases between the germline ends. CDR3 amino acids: CARSLASRRACVENIQYF. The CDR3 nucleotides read TGTGCCAGAAGCTTGGCTTCTCGTAGGGCCTGTGTAGAAAACATTCAGTACTTC.